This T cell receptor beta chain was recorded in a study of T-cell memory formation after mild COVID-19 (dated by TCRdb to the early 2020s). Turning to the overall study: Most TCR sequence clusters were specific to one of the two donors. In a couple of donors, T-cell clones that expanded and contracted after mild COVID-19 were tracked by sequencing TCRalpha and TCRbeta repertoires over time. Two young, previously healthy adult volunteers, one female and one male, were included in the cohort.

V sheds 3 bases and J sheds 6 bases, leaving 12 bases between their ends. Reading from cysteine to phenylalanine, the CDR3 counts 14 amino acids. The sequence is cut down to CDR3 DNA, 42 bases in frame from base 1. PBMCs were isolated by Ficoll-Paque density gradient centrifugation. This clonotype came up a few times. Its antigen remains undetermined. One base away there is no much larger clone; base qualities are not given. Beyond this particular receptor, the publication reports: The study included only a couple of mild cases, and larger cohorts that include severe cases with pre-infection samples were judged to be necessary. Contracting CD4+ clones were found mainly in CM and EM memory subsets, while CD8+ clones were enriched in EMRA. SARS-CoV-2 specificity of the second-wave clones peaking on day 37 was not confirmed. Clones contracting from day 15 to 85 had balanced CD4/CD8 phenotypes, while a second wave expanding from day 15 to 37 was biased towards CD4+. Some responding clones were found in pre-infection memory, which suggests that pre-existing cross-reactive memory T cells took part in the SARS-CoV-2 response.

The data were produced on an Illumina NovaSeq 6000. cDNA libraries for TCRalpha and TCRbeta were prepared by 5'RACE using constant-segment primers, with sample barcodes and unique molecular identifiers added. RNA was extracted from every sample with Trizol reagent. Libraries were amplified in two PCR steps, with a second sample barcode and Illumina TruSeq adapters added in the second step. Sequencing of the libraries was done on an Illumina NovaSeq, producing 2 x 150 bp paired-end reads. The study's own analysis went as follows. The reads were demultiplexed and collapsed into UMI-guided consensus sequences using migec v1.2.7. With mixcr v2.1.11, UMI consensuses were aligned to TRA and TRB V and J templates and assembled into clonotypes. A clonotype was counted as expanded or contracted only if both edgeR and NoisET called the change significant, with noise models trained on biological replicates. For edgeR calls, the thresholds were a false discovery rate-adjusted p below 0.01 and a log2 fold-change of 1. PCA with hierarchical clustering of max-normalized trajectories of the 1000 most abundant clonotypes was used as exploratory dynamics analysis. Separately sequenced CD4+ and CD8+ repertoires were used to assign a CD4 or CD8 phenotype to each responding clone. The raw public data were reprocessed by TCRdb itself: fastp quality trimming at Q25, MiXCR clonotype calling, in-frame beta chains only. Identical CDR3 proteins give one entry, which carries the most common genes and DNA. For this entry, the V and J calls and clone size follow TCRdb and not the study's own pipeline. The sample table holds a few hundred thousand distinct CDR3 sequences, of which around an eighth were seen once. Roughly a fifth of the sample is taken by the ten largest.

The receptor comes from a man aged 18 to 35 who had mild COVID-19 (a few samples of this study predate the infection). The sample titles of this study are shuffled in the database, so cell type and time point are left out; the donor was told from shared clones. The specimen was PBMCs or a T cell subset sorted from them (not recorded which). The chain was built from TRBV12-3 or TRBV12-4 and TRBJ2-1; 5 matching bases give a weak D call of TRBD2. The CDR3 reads CASSLTSAGNEQFF. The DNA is TGTGCCAGCAGTTTGACGTCCGCGGGCAATGAGCAGTTCTTC.